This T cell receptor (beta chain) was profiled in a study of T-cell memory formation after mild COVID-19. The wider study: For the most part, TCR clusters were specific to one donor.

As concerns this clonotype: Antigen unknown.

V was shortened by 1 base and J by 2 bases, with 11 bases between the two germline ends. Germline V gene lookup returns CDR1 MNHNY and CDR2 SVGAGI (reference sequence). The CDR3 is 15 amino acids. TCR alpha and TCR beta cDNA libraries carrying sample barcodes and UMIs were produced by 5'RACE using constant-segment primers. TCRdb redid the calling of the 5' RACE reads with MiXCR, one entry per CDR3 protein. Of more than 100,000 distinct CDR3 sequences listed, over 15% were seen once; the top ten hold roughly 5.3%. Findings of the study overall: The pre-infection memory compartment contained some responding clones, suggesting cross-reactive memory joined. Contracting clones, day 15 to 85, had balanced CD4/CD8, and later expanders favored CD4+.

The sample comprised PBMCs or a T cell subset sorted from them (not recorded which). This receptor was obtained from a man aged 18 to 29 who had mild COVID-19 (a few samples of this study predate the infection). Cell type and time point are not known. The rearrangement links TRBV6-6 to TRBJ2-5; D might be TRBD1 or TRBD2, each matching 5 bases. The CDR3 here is CASSYLGPPQETQYF. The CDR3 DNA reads TGTGCCAGCAGTTACTTGGGACCACCGCAAGAGACCCAGTACTTC.